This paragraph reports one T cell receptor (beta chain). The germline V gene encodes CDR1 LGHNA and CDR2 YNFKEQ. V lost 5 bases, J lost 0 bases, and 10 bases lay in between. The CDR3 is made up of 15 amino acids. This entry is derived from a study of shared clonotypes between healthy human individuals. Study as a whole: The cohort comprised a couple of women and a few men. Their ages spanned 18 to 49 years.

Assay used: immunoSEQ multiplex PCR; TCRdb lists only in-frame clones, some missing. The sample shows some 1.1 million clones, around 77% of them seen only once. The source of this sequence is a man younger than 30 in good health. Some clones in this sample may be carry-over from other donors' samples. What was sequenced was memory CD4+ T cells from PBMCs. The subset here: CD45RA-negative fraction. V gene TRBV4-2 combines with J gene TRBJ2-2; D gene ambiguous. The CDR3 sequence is CASSFSRANTGELFF. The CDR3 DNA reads TGTGCCAGCAGCTTTTCCAGAGCGAACACCGGGGAGCTGTTTTTT.